Presented here are 16 T cell receptor beta chains from one specimen sequenced in a study of T-cell reconstitution after alpha-beta-depleted transplantation in children. This sample's TCRbeta library carried unique molecular identifier barcodes. TCRdb analysed the PCR reads with MiXCR anew, one entry per CDR3 protein. The sample contains 450,000 to 550,000 distinct CDR3 sequences, approximately 10% of which appear only once. The sample in question was PBMCs, mostly from graft donor cells, obtained 180 days after TCRalphabeta/CD19-depleted stem cell transplant. The receptors were gathered from a female patient younger than 10 who had a stem cell transplant for aplastic anemia, so the T cells may come from the graft donor.

This clonotype showed up just once. This may be a read error: a much more frequent sequence differs by one nucleotide. The chain joins TRBV12-3 or TRBV12-4 to TRBJ2-2, with D unclear. The CDR3 contains 16 residues. CDR3 sequence (DNA): TGTGCCAGCAGTTCTCAACCGGGCCCACACACCGGGCAGCTGTTTTTT. Amino acid sequence: CASSSQPGPHTGQLFF.

This clonotype was seen repeatedly, ten times or more. The chain is built from TRBV7-3 and TRBJ2-1; 7 bases map to TRBD2. After removal of 6 bases from V and 0 bases from J, the junction contained 8 bases not matched to a gene. The CDR3 totals 16 residues. Germline-derived CDR1 and CDR2 are SGHTA and FQGTGA. In DNA form, the CDR3 reads TGTGCCAGCAGGTCCATGGGCGGGGGCTCCTACAATGAGCAGTTCTTC. This translates into CASRSMGGGSYNEQFF.

The chain recombines TRBV3-1 with TRBJ2-1; possibly TRBD1 for D (6 bases). V lost 3 bases, J lost 5 bases, and 14 bases lay in between. This CDR3 region has 15 residues. From germline, CDR1 is LGHDT and CDR2 YNNKEL (reference sequence). CDR3 DNA: TGTGCCAGCAGCCACCGGGACAAAAGCAACAATGAGCAGTTCTTC. Protein sequence: CASSHRDKSNNEQFF.

This sequence joins TRBV29-1 and TRBJ2-7; D remains ambiguous. This CDR3 contains 11 residues. V was trimmed by 3 bases and J by 4 bases, leaving 7 bases between them. Germline V CDR1 and CDR2: SQVTM, ANQGSEA. This chain's CDR3 is CSVDLGYEQYF. The CDR3 region has the DNA TGCAGCGTTGATCTAGGGTACGAGCAGTACTTC.

J is TRBJ2-1 and V is TRBV27; 10 bases are shared with TRBD2. Per the germline V gene, CDR1 is MNHEY and CDR2 is SMNVEV (reference sequence). The CDR3 has 14 amino acids. J was trimmed by 3 bases and V by 7 bases; bases with no gene match: 3. CDR3 sequence reads: CASTRLAGYNEQFF. The CDR3 coding sequence is TGTGCCAGCACGAGACTAGCGGGCTACAATGAGCAGTTCTTC.

This chain connects TRBV28 to TRBJ2-3, with D perhaps matching TRBD2 (5 bases). V was shortened by 5 bases and J by 6 bases, with 12 bases between the two germline ends. This CDR3 spans 13 amino acids. Germline loops: CDR1 MDHEN, CDR2 SYDVKM. The CDR3 here is CASSKPGVDTQYF. The CDR3 coding sequence is TGTGCCAGCAGTAAACCCGGGGTCGATACGCAGTATTTT.

The table lists this clonotype with many counts. The chain is built from TRBV3-1 and TRBJ2-4; D is unclear. Looked up from germline, CDR1 is LGHDT and CDR2 is YNNKEL (reference sequence). The CDR3 loop spans 14 amino acids. Trimming left V 2 bases short and J 6 bases short, with 11 bases between. CDR3 nucleotide sequence: TGTGCCAGCAGCCAATTCACGGTCAGAAACATTCAGTACTTC. It encodes CASSQFTVRNIQYF.

The rearrangement uses TRBV2 and TRBJ2-5; D is unclear. V lost 10 bases to trimming and J lost 5 bases, with 8 bases between them. This CDR3 region has 10 residues. CDR1 SNHLY and CDR2 FYNNEI come from the germline V gene. The CDR3 DNA reads TGTGCCATCACGTGGGAGACCCAGTACTTC. Protein sequence: CAITWETQYF.

The V call is TRBV15, the J call TRBJ2-7; 10 nucleotides agree with TRBD2. The CDR3 extends over 15 amino acids. V shed 0 bases and J 4 bases; nucleotides not matched to a gene: 3. Looked up from germline, CDR1 is LNHNV and CDR2 is YYDKDF (reference sequence). CDR3 nucleotide sequence: TGTGCCACCAGCAGAGATGATAGCGGGGGGTACGAGCAGTACTTC. It is translated as CATSRDDSGGYEQYF.

This clonotype has a count of ten or more. The chain links TRBV29-1 to TRBJ2-6, with TRBD1 identical over 8 bases. This CDR3 has 14 amino acids. Losses at the gene ends were 5 bases for V and 2 bases for J; bases not matched to a gene: 2. The germline CDR1 and CDR2 sequences are SQVTM and ANQGSEA. In DNA, the CDR3 is TGCAGCGTTCCACAGGGGGCTGGGGCCAACGTCCTGACTTTC. Encoded protein: CSVPQGAGANVLTF.

This clonotype was observed a handful of times. The chain employs TRBV20-1 and TRBJ2-1, with TRBD2 identical over 9 bases. Germline V CDR1 and CDR2: DFQATT, SNEGSKA (reference sequence). The V segment lost 3 bases and the J segment 14 bases; nucleotides outside the gene matches: 8. CDR3 size: 12 residues. In DNA, the CDR3 is TGCAGTGCTAGGCGGCGGGAGGGCGAGGAGTTCTTC. Amino acid sequence: CSARRREGEEFF.

This clonotype was counted only a few times. The chain carries TRBV7-8 and TRBJ1-5, with D possibly matching TRBD1 (5 bases). Germline V gene lookup returns CDR1 SGHVS and CDR2 FQNEAQ. The CDR3 covers 15 residues. The ends were cut back, 1 base at V and 3 bases at J, with 10 bases in the middle. The CDR3 DNA follows: TGTGCCAGCAGCTTAGGACAGACAGACAATCAGCCCCAGCATTTT. Protein sequence: CASSLGQTDNQPQHF.

This clonotype has a count of ten or more. The V call is TRBV6-5, the J call TRBJ2-7, with 7 bases matching TRBD1. Germline loops: CDR1 MNHEY, CDR2 SVGAGI. The CDR3 loop spans 14 amino acids. V lost 2 bases and J lost 2; bases outside the gene matches: 3. In DNA form, the CDR3 reads TGTGCCAGCAGTTACGACGGGACAGCCTACGAGCAGTACTTC. Translated: CASSYDGTAYEQYF.

This clonotype was found a few times. The genes are TRBV28 and TRBJ2-5; maybe TRBD2 (5 bases). The CDR3 is 11 amino acids. Germline V lookup: CDR1 MDHEN, CDR2 SYDVKM. Trimming pared 8 bases from V and 5 bases from J, leaving 9 bases between. The CDR3: CASGSRETQYF. The CDR3, as DNA: TGTGCCAGCGGGAGTCGGGAGACCCAGTACTTC.

The J gene is TRBJ2-1, the V gene TRBV6-1, with TRBD2 matching over 8 bases. J lost 7 bases, V lost 5 bases, and 10 bases had no gene match. This CDR3 has 15 residues. Germline V CDR1 and CDR2: MNHNS, SASEGT. The CDR3 DNA follows: TGTGCCAGCAGTCGACCCGCCAGCGGGAGAAATGAGCAGTTCTTC. It yields the protein CASSRPASGRNEQFF.

This chain uses TRBV5-5 with TRBJ2-5, with 13 bases identical to TRBD2. Looked up from germline, CDR1 is SGHKS and CDR2 is YYEKEE (reference sequence). V shed 4 bases and J 4 bases; nucleotides not matched to a gene: 7. The CDR3 has 16 residues. Here the CDR3 DNA reads TGTGCCAGCAGCAACGTGAGGACTAGCGGGAGAGAGACCCAGTACTTC. Residues: CASSNVRTSGRETQYF. The variable domain in full, with the rest retrieved from reference TRBV5-5 and TRBJ2-5, is DAGVTQSPTHLIKTRGQQVTLRCSPISGHKSVSWYQQVLGQGPQFIFQYYEKEERGRGNFPDRFSARQFPNYSSELNVNALLLGDSALYLCASSNVRTSGRETQYFGPGTRLLVL.